The 19 T cell receptor beta chains below all came from one sample that was sequenced in a study of T cells after posttransplantation cyclophosphamide. Only in-frame clones appear in the TCRdb table, and some are missing; sequencing was by immunoSEQ multiplex PCR. The sample includes about 52,000 clones, approximately 94% of them seen just once. What was sequenced was PBMCs. The receptor source for this set is a woman in her 30s in good health and a related stem cell transplant donor.

The V and J genes are TRBV13 and TRBJ2-6; 7 nucleotides match TRBD2. Germline values: CDR1 PRHDT, CDR2 FYEKMQ (reference sequence). J lost 0 bases, V lost 3 bases, and 2 bases had no gene match. The CDR3 consists of 16 residues. In nucleotides, the CDR3 is TGTGCCAGCAGCTTGCGGGGGTCCTCTGGGGCCAACGTCCTGACTTTC. Its translation is CASSLRGSSGANVLTF.

The rearrangement uses TRBV4-2 and TRBJ2-1; TRBD2 agrees at 9 bases. V dropped 0 bases and J dropped 6; count of bases not matched to a gene: 3. The CDR3 runs 15 residues. Germline CDR1 and CDR2: LGHNA and YNFKEQ. DNA for the CDR3: TGTGCCAGCAGCCAAGAATGGCGGGGGGGCAATGAGCAGTTCTTC. Translation gives CASSQEWRGGNEQFF.

J is TRBJ2-3 and V is TRBV7-6; 7 nucleotides align to TRBD2. Germline loops: CDR1 SGHVS, CDR2 FNYEAQ. This CDR3 spans 20 amino acids. V shed 4 bases and J 2 bases; nucleotides not matched to a gene: 21. The CDR3 coding sequence is TGTGCCAGCAGCTCGACCGGGCAGGGCTTCGGGGGGATATTCACAGATACGCAGTATTTT. Amino acid sequence: CASSSTGQGFGGIFTDTQYF. Variable domain in full (rest from reference TRBV7-6 and TRBJ2-3): GAGVSQSPRYKVTKRGQDVALRCDPISGHVSLYWYRQALGQGPEFLTYFNYEAQQDKSGLPNDRFSAERPEGSISTLTIQRTEQRDSAMYRCASSSTGQGFGGIFTDTQYFGPGTRLTVL.

This chain joins TRBV10-3 and TRBJ1-3; TRBD1 matches 8 bases. This CDR3 is built from 15 residues. V dropped 6 bases and J dropped 0; count of bases not matched to a gene: 4. Per germline, CDR1 ENHRY and CDR2 SYGVKD. This CDR3 reads CAISVTGGSGNTIYF. The CDR3 DNA sequence: TGTGCCATCAGCGTAACAGGGGGCTCTGGAAACACCATATATTTT.

The chain has TRBV7-2 and TRBJ1-4; 9 bases are shared with TRBD1. The germline V gene encodes CDR1 SGHTA and CDR2 FQGNSA. V lost 5 bases and J lost 8; bases outside the gene matches: 9. CDR3 length: 15 residues. CDR3 bases: TGTGCCAGCAGCGTTACAGGGGGCGGCTGGGAAAAACTGTTTTTT. Translated: CASSVTGGGWEKLFF.

The chain couples TRBV7-2 to TRBJ2-7; TRBD1 is a possible D gene (6 bases). The germline V and J ends were trimmed by 2 bases and 3 bases, with 11 bases remaining between them. Germline V gene sequence: CDR1 SGHTA, CDR2 FQGNSA. This CDR3 is built from 14 residues. CDR3 coding DNA: TGTGCCAGCAGCTTACAGGGGACACTCTACGAGCAGTACTTC. This encodes CASSLQGTLYEQYF. The variable domain in full, with the rest retrieved from reference TRBV7-2 and TRBJ2-7, is GAGVSQSPSNKVTEKGKDVELRCDPISGHTALYWYRQSLGQGLEFLIYFQGNSAPDKSGLPSDRFSAERTGGSVSTLTIQRTQQEDSAVYLCASSLQGTLYEQYFGPGTRLTVT.

V usage is TRBV29-1 and J usage is TRBJ2-1, with 9 positions matching TRBD2. With 4 bases clipped from V and 8 bases from J, the junction kept 6 bases outside the gene matches. The CDR3 consists of 13 residues. Germline V gene lookup returns CDR1 SQVTM and CDR2 ANQGSEA. Written as DNA, the CDR3 is TGCAGCGTTGTTCGCGGGGGGGCCGATGAGCAGTTCTTC. Translating gives CSVVRGGADEQFF.

The chain has TRBV5-1 and TRBJ2-5; D remains unclear. The germline V gene has CDR1 SGHRS and CDR2 YFSETQ. This CDR3 is 15 amino acids long. V lost 4 bases to trimming and J lost 4 bases, with 17 bases between them. The CDR3 DNA sequence: TGCGCCAGCAGCCACGTAGACCCCTCGGGAGAGACCCAGTACTTC. As protein: CASSHVDPSGETQYF.

This chain connects TRBV7-9 to TRBJ1-2, with 8 positions matching TRBD1. V was pared by 5 bases and J by 7 bases, with 3 bases of the junction left unmatched. This CDR3 comprises 12 residues. CDR1 is SEHNR, CDR2 FQNEAQ, per germline (reference sequence). DNA of the CDR3: TGTGCCAGCAGCCCAGGGGGCTCTGGCTACACCTTC. Translating gives CASSPGGSGYTF.

The chain uses TRBV4-1 and TRBJ2-5; the D gene is possibly TRBD1 (6 bases). The CDR3 spans 15 residues. The V and J ends lost 1 base and 0 bases respectively, with 9 bases between them. Germline lookup yields CDR1 MGHRA and CDR2 YSYEKL. The chain's CDR3 is CASSQGDTNQETQYF. CDR3 in DNA: TGCGCCAGCAGCCAAGGGGACACAAACCAAGAGACCCAGTACTTC.

This chain joins TRBV28 and TRBJ1-1; D possibly corresponds to TRBD1 (6 bases). Germline CDR1 reads MDHEN; CDR2 reads SYDVKM. The CDR3 totals 13 residues. The V end lost 4 bases, the J end lost 4 bases, and 10 bases lay between the germline ends. The CDR3 sequence is CASSSPGATEAFF. Here the CDR3 DNA reads TGTGCCAGCAGTTCCCCAGGGGCCACTGAAGCTTTCTTT.

This sequence joins TRBV27 and TRBJ2-3; TRBD2 agrees at 9 bases. The germline V gene has CDR1 MNHEY and CDR2 SMNVEV (reference sequence). The J segment lost 3 bases and the V segment lost 2 bases, leaving 12 bases of the junction unmatched. CDR3 length: 18 amino acids. CDR3 sequence: CASSLNPNPSGGTDTQYF. The CDR3 coding sequence is TGTGCCAGCAGTTTAAACCCGAACCCGAGCGGGGGGACAGATACGCAGTATTTT.

This clone was seen a single time. The CDR3 bases are TGTGCCAGCAGCTTTGGACAGGGGGCAAGTCAGCCCCAGCATTTT. This encodes CASSFGQGASQPQHF. The chain links TRBV28 to TRBJ1-5; 11 bases map to TRBD1. From germline, CDR1 is MDHEN and CDR2 SYDVKM. V was pared by 6 bases and J by 6 bases, with 7 bases of the junction left unmatched. The CDR3 covers 15 residues.

The chain links TRBV7-2 to TRBJ2-7; 10 positions agree with TRBD1. V gave up 0 bases and J gave up 5 bases; unmatched junction bases: 7. The CDR3 runs to 16 residues. The germline V gene encodes CDR1 SGHTA and CDR2 FQGNSA. The CDR3 loop is CASSLAGTGVKDEQYF. In nucleotides, the CDR3 is TGTGCCAGCAGCTTAGCTGGGACAGGGGTTAAGGACGAGCAGTACTTC.

The gene calls are TRBV5-1 and TRBJ1-1, with D tentatively TRBD1 (5 bases). V lost 3 bases, J lost 0 bases, and 15 bases lay in between. Germline CDR1 and CDR2: SGHRS and YFSETQ. This CDR3 is 16 amino acids long. In nucleotides, the CDR3 is TGCGCCAGCAGCTCCCAGGGCCGTAGAATGAACACTGAAGCTTTCTTT. It specifies CASSSQGRRMNTEAFF.

V gene TRBV5-6 combines with J gene TRBJ2-7, with 12 bases that match TRBD2. CDR3 length: 15 residues. Germline CDR1 is SGHDT and CDR2 is YYEEEE. The trim removed 5 bases at V and 1 base at J, leaving 4 bases unmatched. CDR3 residues: CASRLGLAGSYEQYF. The CDR3 DNA is TGTGCCAGCAGGTTAGGACTAGCGGGATCCTACGAGCAGTACTTC.

This chain joins TRBV27 and TRBJ2-1, with 12 bases fitting TRBD2. Germline V gene data show CDR1 as MNHEY and CDR2 as SMNVEV (reference sequence). Trimming took 3 bases from V and 6 from J; bases not matched to a gene: 6. The CDR3 contains 16 residues. This chain's CDR3 is CASSFPLTSGGNEQFF. The CDR3 DNA reads TGTGCCAGCAGTTTCCCGTTGACTAGCGGGGGCAATGAGCAGTTCTTC.

CDR3 amino acids: CASSVHGASSGANVLTF. CDR3 nucleotides: TGCGCCAGCAGTGTACATGGGGCCAGCTCTGGGGCCAACGTCCTGACTTTC. This chain connects TRBV10-1 to TRBJ2-6; possible D gene TRBD1, 5 bases. Germline V gene sequence: CDR1 WNHNN, CDR2 SYGVQD (reference sequence). The CDR3 runs 17 residues. V was pared by 4 bases and J by 0 bases, with 13 bases between.

This chain connects TRBV5-8 to TRBJ1-6; 8 positions agree with TRBD1. The ends lost 0 bases at V and 8 bases at J; junction bases unmatched: 1. The CDR3 totals 14 residues. Germline assignment: CDR1 SGHTS and CDR2 YDEGEE. The CDR3: CASSLDRGDSPLHF. The CDR3 DNA follows: TGTGCCAGCAGCTTGGACAGGGGGGATTCACCCCTCCACTTT.